The 21 T cell receptor beta chains below come from one sample, sequenced in a study of technical replicates of blood from four donors. Only in-frame clones appear in the TCRdb table, and some are missing; sequencing was by immunoSEQ multiplex PCR. The sample shows roughly 79,000 clones, about nine tenths of them seen only once. The sequencing sample was made of T cells isolated from PBMCs. The origin of the receptors is a human donor in good health. Some clones in this sample may be carry-over from other donors' samples.

The chain has TRBV25-1 and TRBJ2-7; D perhaps matches TRBD1 (5 bases). The CDR3 runs 14 residues. Germline values: CDR1 MGHDK, CDR2 SYGVNS. Trimming pared 5 bases from V and 1 base from J, leaving 12 bases between. The CDR3 DNA reads as TGTGCCAGCAGTCAGGGTGGCCCGTCCTACGAGCAGTACTTC. Protein: CASSQGGPSYEQYF.

V is TRBV27 and J is TRBJ2-1; D gene unclear. In germline, CDR1 is MNHEY, CDR2 SMNVEV (reference sequence). This CDR3 has 12 residues. Trimming stripped 0 bases from V and 12 bases from J, with 9 bases between. CDR3 nucleotide sequence: TGTGCCAGCAGTTTATCTAGTTACGGGCAGTTCTTC. Its translation is CASSLSSYGQFF.

Written as DNA, the CDR3 is TGTGCCAGTAGTATTCCGGGGGCCTACGAGCAGTACTTC. Protein sequence: CASSIPGAYEQYF. The chain employs TRBV19 and TRBJ2-7, with D possibly matching TRBD2 (6 bases). This CDR3 is built from 13 residues. CDR1 and CDR2 from the germline V gene are LNHDA and SQIVND (reference sequence). Trimming pared 3 bases from V and 2 bases from J, leaving 8 bases between. Complete variable domain (other parts from reference TRBV19 and TRBJ2-7): DGGITQSPKYLFRKEGQNVTLSCEQNLNHDAMYWYRQDPGQGLRLIYYSQIVNDFQKGDIAEGYSVSREKKESFPLTVTSAQKNPTAFYLCASSIPGAYEQYFGPGTRLTVT.

The chain has TRBV29-1 and TRBJ2-7; D perhaps matches TRBD1 (5 bases). Germline V gene data show CDR1 as SQVTM and CDR2 as ANQGSEA. This CDR3 comprises 13 residues. The V gene lost 4 bases and the J gene lost 4 bases, with 14 bases spanning the gap. CDR3 loop: CSVGPTEIYEQYF. The CDR3 DNA is TGCAGCGTTGGCCCGACAGAGATTTACGAGCAGTACTTC.

The V gene is TRBV28, the J gene TRBJ1-1, with D hard to call. The CDR3 sequence is 13 residues long. The V gene's germline CDR1 is MDHEN and CDR2 SYDVKM. V lost 6 bases, J lost 1 base, and 9 bases lay in between. CDR3 in DNA: TGTGCCAGCAGACGGACTCAGAACACTGAAGCTTTCTTT. Amino acid sequence: CASRRTQNTEAFF.

The table lists this clone with a few counts. The V and J genes are TRBV2 and TRBJ1-5, with D perhaps matching TRBD1 (6 bases). The CDR3 spans 16 residues. Trimming stripped 8 bases from V and 3 bases from J, with 20 bases between. Germline values: CDR1 SNHLY, CDR2 FYNNEI. The CDR3 loop reads CASGSTTGLLNQPQHF. Here the CDR3 DNA reads TGTGCCAGCGGAAGCACGACAGGACTCCTCAATCAGCCCCAGCATTTT.

The rearrangement links TRBV5-4 to TRBJ1-1; D might be TRBD1 (5 bases). The germline gives CDR1 SGHNT, CDR2 YYREEE (reference sequence). This CDR3 contains 14 residues. Trimming left V 3 bases short and J 1 base short, with 10 bases between. The CDR3 DNA is TGTGCCAGCAGCTCCATGGGGGGGAACACTGAAGCTTTCTTT. Translated, it gives CASSSMGGNTEAFF.

The chain carries TRBV6-1 and TRBJ2-7; TRBD2 is a possible D gene (5 bases). CDR1 MNHNS and CDR2 SASEGT come from the germline V gene. The V and J ends lost 9 bases and 0 bases respectively, with 12 bases between them. This CDR3 has 13 amino acids. In nucleotides, the CDR3 is TGTGCCAGTTATTCTAGCAGCTCCTACGAGCAGTACTTC. Amino acids: CASYSSSSYEQYF.

The chain links TRBV7-9 to TRBJ2-5; 8 bases are a match to TRBD2. V was pared by 6 bases and J by 2 bases, with 2 bases of the junction left unmatched. The CDR3 is 13 residues long. Germline V lookup: CDR1 SEHNR, CDR2 FQNEAQ (reference sequence). CDR3 in amino acids: CASSIAGQETQYF. The CDR3 bases are TGTGCCAGCAGTATAGCGGGACAAGAGACCCAGTACTTC.

This clone has a single count. The chain links TRBV29-1 to TRBJ1-4; 7 bases line up with TRBD1. The CDR3 spans 13 residues. The V gene end was trimmed by 5 bases and the J gene end by 8 bases; junction bases not matched to a gene: 8. Germline V CDR1 and CDR2: SQVTM, ANQGSEA. This chain's CDR3 is CSVCDRVEEKLFF. The CDR3, as DNA: TGCAGCGTTTGCGACAGGGTCGAAGAAAAACTGTTTTTT. Full variable domain (rest looked up from reference TRBV29-1 and TRBJ1-4): SAVISQKPSRDICQRGTSLTIQCQVDSQVTMMFWYRQQPGQSLTLIATANQGSEATYESGFVIDKFPISRPNLTFSTLTVSNMSPEDSSIYLCSVCDRVEEKLFFGSGTQLSVL.

The chain recombines TRBV5-1 with TRBJ2-1; 7 bases line up with TRBD1. V dropped 4 bases and J dropped 8; count of bases not matched to a gene: 6. CDR1 is SGHRS and CDR2 is YFSETQ in the germline V gene. The CDR3 is 13 amino acids. CDR3 residues: CASSQQGWDEQFF. The CDR3 nucleotides are TGCGCCAGCAGCCAACAGGGGTGGGATGAGCAGTTCTTC.

The chain links TRBV6-5 to TRBJ1-2; D is possibly TRBD1 (5 bases). The germline gives CDR1 MNHEY, CDR2 SVGAGI. The CDR3 is made up of 14 amino acids. Trimming removed 8 bases from V and 4 bases from J, with 17 bases in between. The CDR3 bases are TGTGCCAGCCGAGGAGGGCCCGACAGCTATGGCTACACCTTC. Residues: CASRGGPDSYGYTF.

The chain combines TRBV12-5 with TRBJ2-1; D perhaps matches TRBD1 (5 bases). V was cut by 9 bases and J by 7 bases, with 16 bases left in between. Germline V gene sequence: CDR1 LGHNT, CDR2 FRNRAP. This CDR3 is built from 13 residues. CDR3 in DNA: TGTGCTAGCGACCAGGGTGCGTCAAATGAGCAGTTCTTC. Residues: CASDQGASNEQFF.

This sequence joins TRBV6-5 and TRBJ2-5, with D possibly being TRBD1 (5 bases). Germline CDR1 is MNHEY and CDR2 is SVGAGI. The V and J ends lost 0 bases and 4 bases respectively, with 6 bases between them. This CDR3 region has 13 residues. Written as DNA, the CDR3 is TGTGCCAGCAGTTACTCCAGGGCAGAGACCCAGTACTTC. It translates to CASSYSRAETQYF.

This sequence joins TRBV25-1 and TRBJ2-2, with D tentatively TRBD2 (6 bases). The CDR3 consists of 16 residues. Trimming removed 6 bases from V and 1 base from J, with 15 bases in between. CDR1 and CDR2 (germline): MGHDK, SYGVNS. The CDR3 coding sequence is TGTGCCAGCAGGTTCGGGGGAGTCCTGAACACCGGGGAGCTGTTTTTT. Its translation: CASRFGGVLNTGELFF.

The chain combines TRBV5-4 with TRBJ1-3; the D gene is possibly TRBD1 (5 bases). CDR1 and CDR2 from the germline V gene are SGHNT and YYREEE (reference sequence). Trimming removed 0 bases from V and 0 bases from J, with 10 bases in between. CDR3 size: 16 residues. The CDR3 reads CASSLGGRGSGNTIYF. The CDR3 DNA reads as TGTGCCAGCAGCTTGGGGGGTAGGGGCTCTGGAAACACCATATATTTT.

This chain uses TRBV4-1 with TRBJ2-5; D perhaps matches TRBD2 (5 bases). The CDR3 is made up of 15 amino acids. The germline V and J ends were trimmed by 0 bases and 3 bases, with 11 bases remaining between them. Germline CDR1 and CDR2: MGHRA and YSYEKL. CDR3 loop: CASSQDPGLEETQYF. CDR3 sequence (DNA): TGCGCCAGCAGCCAAGATCCGGGGTTGGAAGAGACCCAGTACTTC.

The table lists this clone with many counts. V and J are TRBV25-1 and TRBJ1-1, with 11 bases matching TRBD1. CDR1 and CDR2 (germline): MGHDK, SYGVNS. The CDR3 length is 15 residues. V lost 2 bases to trimming and J lost 7 bases; unmatched junction nucleotides: 6. The CDR3 is CASSEPGQGGLEAFF. In DNA, the CDR3 is TGTGCCAGCAGTGAACCGGGACAGGGGGGCCTTGAAGCTTTCTTT.

V and J are TRBV5-4 and TRBJ1-1, with 10 positions matching TRBD1. The V segment lost 4 bases and the J segment 2 bases; nucleotides outside the gene matches: 5. Germline V gene sequence: CDR1 SGHNT, CDR2 YYREEE (reference sequence). The CDR3 runs to 15 residues. CDR3: CASSPDRGFNTEAFF. The CDR3 region has the DNA TGTGCCAGCAGCCCGGACAGGGGGTTTAACACTGAAGCTTTCTTT.

In this sample, this clone turned up once. The chain is built from TRBV28 and TRBJ1-1, with a possible D match to TRBD1 (5 bases). From germline, CDR1 is MDHEN and CDR2 SYDVKM. The CDR3 has 16 residues. The V and J ends lost 8 bases and 8 bases respectively, with 27 bases between them. CDR3 in amino acids: CASATLAGHWESEAFF. The CDR3 bases are TGTGCCAGCGCCACTCTGGCGGGGCATTGGGAGTCGGAAGCTTTCTTT. Using reference TRBV28 and TRBJ1-1 for the parts outside the CDR3, the full variable domain is DVKVTQSSRYLVKRTGEKVFLECVQDMDHENMFWYRQDPGLGLRLIYFSYDVKMKEKGDIPEGYSVSREKKERFSLILESASTNQTSMYLCASATLAGHWESEAFFGQGTRLTVV.

The rearrangement uses TRBV7-9 and TRBJ1-2; 9 bases map to TRBD1. J gave up 6 bases and V 7 bases, and 6 bases lay outside the gene matches. CDR1 SEHNR and CDR2 FQNEAQ come from the germline V gene (reference sequence). This CDR3 spans 13 amino acids. The CDR3 loop reads CASTPGTGNGYTF. CDR3 in DNA: TGTGCCAGCACCCCCGGGACAGGGAATGGCTACACCTTC.